The rows below give T cell receptor beta chains drawn from one sample of a study of naive and memory T cell subsets. Via MiXCR, TCRdb re-called the UMI-ligation and nested PCR reads, giving one row per CDR3 protein. The sample includes under 150,000 distinct CDR3 sequences, approximately 20% of them seen just once. The sample consisted of naive CD8+ T cells from blood. The receptors were gathered from a human donor in good health. Both conserved end residues are part of each CDR3. The D gene is left open where the match is weak. The listing skips clone size in some rows; elsewhere it reads once, few, many or a size class.

TRBV6-2/TRBV6-3	TRBJ2-7	.	.	TGTGCCAGCACCCAAGGGGACACGGACTACGAGCAGTACTTC	CASTQGDTDYEQYF
TRBV5-6	TRBJ2-7	TRBD1	few	TGTGCCAGCAGCCCGGGCGGGACAGGAGGCCACGAGCAGTACTTC	CASSPGGTGGHEQYF
TRBV27	TRBJ2-7	TRBD1	.	TGTGCCAGCAGTTCGACAGGGGGGGAGCGGGCAAGCGACTACGAGCAGTACTTC	CASSSTGGERASDYEQYF
TRBV5-1	TRBJ2-3	.	few	TGCGCCAGCAGCCCGGGGAGGTCAACCGGCACAGATACGCAGTATTTT	CASSPGRSTGTDTQYF
TRBV15	TRBJ2-7	TRBD2	few	TGTGCCACCAGCGATTCTAGCGGCTCCTACGAGCAGTACTTC	CATSDSSGSYEQYF
TRBV20-1	TRBJ2-3	.	.	TGCAGTGCTAGAAGTATCCCCCAGCGGATTAGCACAGATACGCAGTATTTT	CSARSIPQRISTDTQYF
TRBV7-2	TRBJ2-3	.	.	TGTGCCAGCAGCTTCGAGGGAGTGAATACAGATACGCAGTATTTT	CASSFEGVNTDTQYF
TRBV30	TRBJ1-3	TRBD1	few	TGTGCCTGGGTCACCGGGACAGGGGGAAGAAACACCATATATTTT	CAWVTGTGGRNTIYF
TRBV7-8	TRBJ2-7	.	few	TGTGCCAGCGGCCTGGACTTCCTCGAGCAGTACTTC	CASGLDFLEQYF
TRBV14	TRBJ2-7	.	.	TGTGCCAGCAGCCAATTGGTAGCGGCATACGAGCAGTACTTC	CASSQLVAAYEQYF
TRBV7-7	TRBJ1-2	TRBD1	.	TGTGCTAGCAGCTATTCCGGGACAGGGCTATATGGCTACACCTTC	CASSYSGTGLYGYTF
TRBV20-1	TRBJ2-3	.	few	TGCAGTGCTAGAGAAACCGGGACTCTCCTAAATTTT	CSARETGTLLNF
TRBV12-5	TRBJ2-5	TRBD2	.	TGTGCTAGTGGTTCCGGACTAGCGGATAACCAAGAGACCCAGTACTTC	CASGSGLADNQETQYF
TRBV6-6	TRBJ2-5	.	.	TGTGCCAGCAGTTACTTGGTTCAGGCCCGTTTTCAAGAGACCCAGTACTTC	CASSYLVQARFQETQYF
TRBV12-3/TRBV12-4	TRBJ1-5	.	.	TGTGCCAGCAGTTTTGGGGTGGTTGGTCAGCCCCAGCATTTT	CASSFGVVGQPQHF
TRBV4-2	TRBJ2-5	.	.	TGTGCCAGCAGCCAAGGACAGACCCAAGAGACCCAGTACTTC	CASSQGQTQETQYF
TRBV6-5	TRBJ2-7	.	.	TGTGCCAGCAGGTCAGGGTATTTCCACGAGCAGTACTTC	CASRSGYFHEQYF
TRBV7-9	TRBJ2-1	.	.	TGTGCCAGCGGGTTTGAGAGAGAGGCCTACAATGAGCAGTTCTTC	CASGFEREAYNEQFF
TRBV7-8	TRBJ2-7	.	few	TGTGCCAGCAGCTTAAGAGTTAGCTCCTACGAGCAGTACTTC	CASSLRVSSYEQYF
TRBV6-5	TRBJ2-5	.	.	TGTGCCAGCAGTTACTCGGGGGGCGAAGAGACCCAGTACTTC	CASSYSGGEETQYF
TRBV7-9	TRBJ2-1	.	.	TGTGCCAGCAGCTTGCTAGCAACTACTAGCAATGAGCAGTTCTTC	CASSLLATTSNEQFF
TRBV12-3/TRBV12-4	TRBJ1-5	.	many	TGTGCCAGCAGTTTCGGGTCAGGGTCGGCCGGGAATGGCAATCAGCCCCAGCATTTT	CASSFGSGSAGNGNQPQHF
TRBV4-1	TRBJ2-5	TRBD1	.	TGCGCCAGCAGCCAAGGGACAGGGGGCCTAGAGACCCAGTACTTC	CASSQGTGGLETQYF
TRBV13	TRBJ2-2	TRBD2	few	TGTGCCAGCAGCCACCGGGGGGCGGGAGGAGAGACCGGGGAGCTGTTTTTT	CASSHRGAGGETGELFF
TRBV9	TRBJ2-7	.	.	TGTGCCAGCAGCAAAGGGGACGGCTACGAGCAGTACTTC	CASSKGDGYEQYF
TRBV19	TRBJ2-7	TRBD2	few	TGTGCCAGTAGTACTAGCGGGATCTTTTACGAGCAGTACTTC	CASSTSGIFYEQYF
TRBV7-9	TRBJ2-1	TRBD2	few	TGTGCCAGCAGCTATGGACTAGGATCCTACAATGAGCAGTTCTTC	CASSYGLGSYNEQFF
TRBV27	TRBJ2-1	.	.	TGTGCCAGCATGGGCGGCTACAATGAGCAGTTCTTC	CASMGGYNEQFF
TRBV28	TRBJ2-1	.	few	TGTGCCAGCAGCCAGGACGGTAGCTCCTACAATGAGCAGTTCTTC	CASSQDGSSYNEQFF
TRBV6-2/TRBV6-3	TRBJ1-2	.	.	TGTGCCAGCAGTTTCCCGGGACACTACACCTTC	CASSFPGHYTF
TRBV7-2	TRBJ2-7	.	few	TGTGCCAGCAGCTTCGGGGCGGGACAGACCTACGAGCAGTACTTC	CASSFGAGQTYEQYF
TRBV30	TRBJ2-7	TRBD1	.	TGTGCCTGGAGCGACAGGGAATACGAGCAGTACTTC	CAWSDREYEQYF
TRBV6-5	TRBJ2-3	.	few	TGTGCCAGCAGTTCCCTTTCGTCGGATACGCAGTATTTT	CASSSLSSDTQYF
TRBV30	TRBJ2-7	.	many	TGTGCCTGGAGTGTGCAGGGATATATCTCCTACGAGCAGTACTTC	CAWSVQGYISYEQYF
TRBV28	TRBJ2-1	TRBD1	few	TGTGCCAGCAGCTGGGGGGACAGGGTCTACAATGAGCAGTTCTTC	CASSWGDRVYNEQFF
TRBV5-4	TRBJ1-2	.	few	TGTGCCAGCAGCTTCCCAGGGGACGGCTACACCTTC	CASSFPGDGYTF
TRBV2	TRBJ2-7	.	.	TGTGCCAGCAGTGAAGGCCGTCTATCCTACGAGCAGTACTTC	CASSEGRLSYEQYF
TRBV4-3	TRBJ2-7	TRBD1	few	TGCGCCAGCAGCCAAGATACAGGGGGCGCTTACGAGCAGTACTTC	CASSQDTGGAYEQYF
TRBV27	TRBJ2-3	TRBD1	few	TGTGCCAGCAACCCCGACCGGGACAGCCGCACAGATACGCAGTATTTT	CASNPDRDSRTDTQYF
TRBV29-1	TRBJ2-2	.	few	TGCAGCGTTGGAGACAAGAACACCGGGGAGCTGTTTTTT	CSVGDKNTGELFF
TRBV7-6	TRBJ1-4	.	.	TGTGCCAGCAGCCTAAGGACGGCTGCAACTAATGAAAAACTGTTTTTT	CASSLRTAATNEKLFF
TRBV7-9	TRBJ2-5	.	few	TGTGCCAGCAGCCCCCCCTTGGGGGGTATAGAGACCCAGTACTTC	CASSPPLGGIETQYF
TRBV27	TRBJ2-3	.	.	TGTGCCAGCAGTTACCCCATGGGAGATACGCAGTATTTT	CASSYPMGDTQYF
TRBV7-2	TRBJ1-4	TRBD1	.	TGTGCCAGCAGCCCCGTGCCCCTAGACAGGGTGAATGAAAAACTGTTTTTT	CASSPVPLDRVNEKLFF
TRBV5-1	TRBJ2-1	.	few	TGCGCCAGCAGCTTGGACTCTCCGCGGGTTGATGAGCAGTTCTTC	CASSLDSPRVDEQFF
TRBV6-2/TRBV6-3	TRBJ2-1	.	.	TGTGCCAGCAGTTACGGTCTCGTAACGCTAGGCGGTGAGCAGTTCTTC	CASSYGLVTLGGEQFF
TRBV4-3	TRBJ2-7	.	few	TGCGCCAGCAGCCAAGATATAGCCGTCAAATACGAGCAGTACTTC	CASSQDIAVKYEQYF
TRBV10-3	TRBJ2-2	TRBD2	.	TGTGCCATCAGTTTGTCGACTAGCGGGTTTAACACCGGGGAGCTGTTTTTT	CAISLSTSGFNTGELFF
TRBV28	TRBJ2-5	TRBD2	.	TGTGCCAGCAGTCCGACTAGCCCCCAAGAGACCCAGTACTTC	CASSPTSPQETQYF
TRBV27	TRBJ2-7	.	.	TGTGCCAGCAGTTTACGGGCAGATTCATCCTACGAGCAGTACTTC	CASSLRADSSYEQYF
TRBV19	TRBJ1-1	.	.	TGTGCCAGTAGCTACCCGAACACTGAAGCTTTCTTT	CASSYPNTEAFF
TRBV6-5	TRBJ1-2	.	few	TGTGCCAGCAGTTACTCGGGGGGCGTCTTTTCGTTGGAGGGCTACACCTTC	CASSYSGGVFSLEGYTF
TRBV4-3	TRBJ2-1	.	few	TGCGCCAGCAGCCACGATTTAGCAGCCTCCTACAATGAGCAGTTCTTC	CASSHDLAASYNEQFF
TRBV28	TRBJ1-2	.	many	TGTGCCAGCAGGATATCGACAGGTTCTAACTATGGCTACACCTTC	CASRISTGSNYGYTF